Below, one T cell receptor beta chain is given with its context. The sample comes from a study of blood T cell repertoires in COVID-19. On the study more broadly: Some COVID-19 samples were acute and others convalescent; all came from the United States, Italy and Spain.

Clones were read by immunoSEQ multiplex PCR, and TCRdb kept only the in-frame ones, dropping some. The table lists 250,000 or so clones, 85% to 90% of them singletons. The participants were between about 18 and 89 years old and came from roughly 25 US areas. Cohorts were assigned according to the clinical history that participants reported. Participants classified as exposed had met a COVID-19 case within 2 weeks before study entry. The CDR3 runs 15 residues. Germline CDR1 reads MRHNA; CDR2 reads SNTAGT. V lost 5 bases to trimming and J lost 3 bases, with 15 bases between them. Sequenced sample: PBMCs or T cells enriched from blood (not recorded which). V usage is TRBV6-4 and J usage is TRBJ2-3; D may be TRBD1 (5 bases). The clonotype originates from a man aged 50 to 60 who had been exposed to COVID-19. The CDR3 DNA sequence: TGTGCCAGCAGTCTCCAGGGCTTCGGAACAGATACGCAGTATTTT. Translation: CASSLQGFGTDTQYF.